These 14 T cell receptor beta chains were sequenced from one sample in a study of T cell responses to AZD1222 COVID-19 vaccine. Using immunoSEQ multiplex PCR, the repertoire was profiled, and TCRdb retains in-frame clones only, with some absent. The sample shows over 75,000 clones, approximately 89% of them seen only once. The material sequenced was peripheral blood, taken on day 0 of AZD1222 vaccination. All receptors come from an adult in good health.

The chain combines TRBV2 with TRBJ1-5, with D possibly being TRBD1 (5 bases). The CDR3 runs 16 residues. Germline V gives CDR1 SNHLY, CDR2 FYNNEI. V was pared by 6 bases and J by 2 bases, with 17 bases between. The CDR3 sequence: CASRERRVQGNQPQHF. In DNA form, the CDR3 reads TGTGCCAGCAGGGAAAGAAGGGTACAGGGCAATCAGCCCCAGCATTTT.

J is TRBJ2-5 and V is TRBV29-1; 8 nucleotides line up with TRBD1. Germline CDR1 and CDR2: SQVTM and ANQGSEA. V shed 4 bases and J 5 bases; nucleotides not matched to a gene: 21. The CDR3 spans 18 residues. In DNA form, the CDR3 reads TGCAGCGTTGTTCTGATGGGCAGGGGGCTTTGGATGTCGGAGACCCAGTACTTC. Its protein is CSVVLMGRGLWMSETQYF. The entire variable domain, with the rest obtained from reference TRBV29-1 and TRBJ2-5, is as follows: SAVISQKPSRDICQRGTSLTIQCQVDSQVTMMFWYRQQPGQSLTLIATANQGSEATYESGFVIDKFPISRPNLTFSTLTVSNMSPEDSSIYLCSVVLMGRGLWMSETQYFGPGTRLLVL.

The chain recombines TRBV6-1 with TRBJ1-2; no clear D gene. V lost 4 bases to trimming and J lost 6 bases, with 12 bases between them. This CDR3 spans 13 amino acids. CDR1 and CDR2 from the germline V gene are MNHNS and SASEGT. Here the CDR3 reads CASSAAGFNGYTF. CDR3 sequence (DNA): TGTGCCAGCAGTGCAGCGGGGTTTAATGGCTACACCTTC.

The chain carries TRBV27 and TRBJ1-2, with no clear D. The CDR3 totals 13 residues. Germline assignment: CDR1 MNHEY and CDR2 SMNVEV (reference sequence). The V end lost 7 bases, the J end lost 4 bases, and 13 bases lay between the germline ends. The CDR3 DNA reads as TGTGCCAGCACCTCGCGGGCGGGCTATGGCTACACCTTC. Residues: CASTSRAGYGYTF.

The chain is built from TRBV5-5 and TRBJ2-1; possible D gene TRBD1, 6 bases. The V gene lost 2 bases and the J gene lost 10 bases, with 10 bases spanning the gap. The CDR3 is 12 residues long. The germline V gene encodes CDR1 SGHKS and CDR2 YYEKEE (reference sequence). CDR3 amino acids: CASSFADSEQFF. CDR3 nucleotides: TGTGCCAGCAGCTTCGCGGACAGCGAGCAGTTCTTC.

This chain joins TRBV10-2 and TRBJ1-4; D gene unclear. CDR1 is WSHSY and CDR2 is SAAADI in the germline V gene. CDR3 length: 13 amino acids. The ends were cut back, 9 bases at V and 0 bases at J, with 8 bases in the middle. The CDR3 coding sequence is TGCGCCAGTAACGCAGCAACTAATGAAAAACTGTTTTTT. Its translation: CASNAATNEKLFF.

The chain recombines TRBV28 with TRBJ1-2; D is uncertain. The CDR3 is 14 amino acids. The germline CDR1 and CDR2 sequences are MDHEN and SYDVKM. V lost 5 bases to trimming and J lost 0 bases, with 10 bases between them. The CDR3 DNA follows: TGTGCCAGCAGTCTAATCACAGCTAACTATGGCTACACCTTC. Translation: CASSLITANYGYTF.

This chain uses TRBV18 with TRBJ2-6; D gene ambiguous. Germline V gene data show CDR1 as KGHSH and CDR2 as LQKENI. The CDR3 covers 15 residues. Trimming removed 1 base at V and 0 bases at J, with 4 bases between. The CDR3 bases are TGTGCCAGCTCACCACAGGGCTCTGGGGCCAACGTCCTGACTTTC. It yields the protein CASSPQGSGANVLTF. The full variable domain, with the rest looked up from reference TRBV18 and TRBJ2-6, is NAGVMQNPRHLVRRRGQEARLRCSPMKGHSHVYWYRQLPEEGLKFMVYLQKENIIDESGMPKERFSAEFPKEGPSILRIQQVVRGDSAAYFCASSPQGSGANVLTFGAGSRLTVL.

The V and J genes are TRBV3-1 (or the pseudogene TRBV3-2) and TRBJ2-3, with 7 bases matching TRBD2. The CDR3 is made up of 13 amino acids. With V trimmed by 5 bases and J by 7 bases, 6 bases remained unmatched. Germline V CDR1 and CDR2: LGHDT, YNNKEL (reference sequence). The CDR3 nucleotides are TGTGCCAGCAGCTCCCGGGGGGAATATACGCAGTATTTT. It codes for CASSSRGEYTQYF.

CDR3 sequence: CASRPGGTYGYTF. The CDR3 bases are TGTGCCAGCAGACCAGGGGGTACCTATGGCTACACCTTC. The J gene is TRBJ1-2, the V gene TRBV27; 7 bases are a match to TRBD1. The CDR3 is 13 amino acids. V was pared by 6 bases and J by 4 bases, with 5 bases of the junction left unmatched. Germline values: CDR1 MNHEY, CDR2 SMNVEV (reference sequence).

In DNA form, the CDR3 reads TGTGCCAGCAGCGGGGGACAGTACCGTAATTCACCCCTCCACTTT. Protein: CASSGGQYRNSPLHF. V gene TRBV5-8 combines with J gene TRBJ1-6, with 7 bases that match TRBD1. J was trimmed by 6 bases and V by 4 bases; bases with no gene match: 7. There are 15 residues in the CDR3. Germline CDR1 SGHTS, CDR2 YDEGEE. Full variable domain (remainder filled in from reference TRBV5-8 and TRBJ1-6): EAGVTQSPTHLIKTRGQQATLRCSPISGHTSVYWYQQALGLGLQFLLWYDEGEERNRGNFPPRFSGRQFPNYSSELNVNALELEDSALYLCASSGGQYRNSPLHFGNGTRLTVT.

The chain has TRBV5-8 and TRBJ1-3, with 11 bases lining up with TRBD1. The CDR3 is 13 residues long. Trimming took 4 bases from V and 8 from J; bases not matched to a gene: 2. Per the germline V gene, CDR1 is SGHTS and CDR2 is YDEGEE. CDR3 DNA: TGTGCCAGCAGCCAGGGACAGGGGGACACCATATATTTT. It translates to CASSQGQGDTIYF.

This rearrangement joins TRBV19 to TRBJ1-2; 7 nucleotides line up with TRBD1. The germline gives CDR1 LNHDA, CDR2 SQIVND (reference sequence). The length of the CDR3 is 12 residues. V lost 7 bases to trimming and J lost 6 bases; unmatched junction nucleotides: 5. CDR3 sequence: CASTLTGDGYTF. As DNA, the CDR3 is TGTGCCAGTACCTTAACAGGGGATGGCTACACCTTC.

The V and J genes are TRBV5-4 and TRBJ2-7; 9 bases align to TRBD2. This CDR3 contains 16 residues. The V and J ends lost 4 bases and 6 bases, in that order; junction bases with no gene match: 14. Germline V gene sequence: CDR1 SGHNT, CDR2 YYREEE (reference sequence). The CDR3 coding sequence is TGTGCCAGCAGCACACCGACTAGCGGACGGACGGGCGAGCAGTACTTC. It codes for CASSTPTSGRTGEQYF.